What follows describes a single T cell receptor beta chain. Its antigen is undetermined. V lost 0 bases, J lost 2 bases, and 12 bases lay in between. This CDR3 has 16 residues. Per germline, CDR1 LGHNA and CDR2 YSLEER. Clones were read by immunoSEQ multiplex PCR, and TCRdb kept only the in-frame ones, dropping some. Of 2 million to 2.5 million clones listed, 85% to 95% are singletons. These data originate in a study of shared clonotypes between healthy human individuals. Study summary: Each donor's CD4 naive and CD4 memory cells filled three plates apiece, CD8 naive two, and CD8 memory one.

Study conclusions and caveats: In this cohort, only blood was sampled, and tissue repertoires likely differ.

Sequenced: naive CD4+ T cells sorted from blood. Subset noted: CD45RA+ positively selected. The sequence was collected from a man between 18 and 29 years old in good health. The gene calls are TRBV4-3 and TRBJ2-3; D is perhaps TRBD1 (7 bases). In DNA, the CDR3 is TGCGCCAGCAGCCAAGAGTACAGGGGACTCACAGATACGCAGTATTTT. Its translation is CASSQEYRGLTDTQYF.